These T cell receptor beta chains were read from a single sample in a study of OX40 agonist ivuxolimab in advanced cancers. The protocol was immunoSEQ multiplex PCR, while the TCRdb copy is restricted to in-frame clones and leaves out a portion. The sample consists of 55,000 to 75,000 clones, around 86% of them appearing once. The material sequenced was CD4+ or CD8+ T cells sorted from blood, taken in a trial of the OX40 agonist ivuxolimab. The receptors were gathered from an adult with an advanced solid tumor such as melanoma, head and neck, liver or kidney cancer. Both conserved end residues are part of each CDR3. Each record gives: D gene, V gene, J gene, clone size, CDR3 DNA, CDR3 protein. The D gene is left open where the match is weak. Clone size is given for some rows only: seen once, a few or many times, or a class if the clone is expanded.

d_gene: TRBD1
v_gene: TRBV28
j_gene: TRBJ1-3
abundance: .
CDR3nt: TGTGCCAGCAGTGATGTACAGGGGCCTGGAAACACCATATATTTT
CDR3aa: CASSDVQGPGNTIYF

d_gene: .
v_gene: TRBV28
j_gene: TRBJ2-3
abundance: .
CDR3nt: TGTGCCAGCAGTCACCCTTGGCGAGATACGCAGTATTTT
CDR3aa: CASSHPWRDTQYF

d_gene: TRBD1
v_gene: TRBV5-4
j_gene: TRBJ2-2
abundance: .
CDR3nt: TGTGCCAGCAGCTTGTTGGACAGGGACACCGGGGAGCTGTTTTTT
CDR3aa: CASSLLDRDTGELFF

d_gene: TRBD2
v_gene: TRBV28
j_gene: TRBJ2-1
abundance: .
CDR3nt: TGTGCCAGCAGTTCGACCGGGACTAGCAGTAATGAGCAGTTCTTC
CDR3aa: CASSSTGTSSNEQFF

d_gene: .
v_gene: TRBV7-2
j_gene: TRBJ1-1
abundance: .
CDR3nt: TGTGCCAGCAGCTCACAGGGCTACACTGAAGCTTTCTTT
CDR3aa: CASSSQGYTEAFF

d_gene: TRBD2
v_gene: TRBV7-2
j_gene: TRBJ2-2
abundance: .
CDR3nt: TGTGCCAGCAGGGCTAGCGGGACCAACACCGGGGAGCTGTTTTTT
CDR3aa: CASRASGTNTGELFF

d_gene: TRBD2
v_gene: TRBV9
j_gene: TRBJ2-5
abundance: .
CDR3nt: TGTGCCAGCAGCGTAGACGGGACTAGCGGGAGGAAAGAGACCCAGTACTTC
CDR3aa: CASSVDGTSGRKETQYF

d_gene: .
v_gene: TRBV5-8
j_gene: TRBJ2-1
abundance: .
CDR3nt: TGTGCCAGCAGGGCTGCGGGACTTTTCTACAATGAGCAGTTCTTC
CDR3aa: CASRAAGLFYNEQFF

d_gene: .
v_gene: TRBV28
j_gene: TRBJ2-7
abundance: .
CDR3nt: TGTGCCAGCAGTTTAAGTGCTAGCGCCGAGCAGTACTTC
CDR3aa: CASSLSASAEQYF

d_gene: TRBD1
v_gene: TRBV5-6
j_gene: TRBJ2-1
abundance: few
CDR3nt: TGTGCCAGCATCCTGTGGGGGGGACAGGGCAGCCATGAGCAGTTCTTC
CDR3aa: CASILWGGQGSHEQFF

d_gene: TRBD1
v_gene: TRBV5-4
j_gene: TRBJ1-1
abundance: few
CDR3nt: TGTGCCAGCAGCAGCAACAGGGGCCCGGAAGCTTTCTTT
CDR3aa: CASSSNRGPEAFF

d_gene: TRBD1
v_gene: TRBV7-7
j_gene: TRBJ2-1
abundance: .
CDR3nt: TGTGCTAGCAGCTTAGACAGGGACCGTGAGCAGTTCTTC
CDR3aa: CASSLDRDREQFF

d_gene: .
v_gene: TRBV7-2
j_gene: TRBJ2-7
abundance: once
CDR3nt: TGTGCCAGCAGCTCACAGGACGGAACCTACGAGCAGTACTTC
CDR3aa: CASSSQDGTYEQYF